Below are 23 T cell receptor beta chains sequenced from a single sample in a study of cytomegalovirus exposure and HLA in healthy donors. Assay used: immunoSEQ multiplex PCR; TCRdb lists only in-frame clones, some missing. The sample records 150,000 or so clones, approximately 89% being singletons. Material for sequencing was PBMCs. These receptors were collected from a woman aged 18-29 years in good health and CMV-seropositive.

Here the CDR3 reads CASSPTRWRREQYF. CDR3 in DNA: TGTGCCAGCAGTCCGACCAGGTGGAGGAGGGAGCAGTACTTC. The chain combines TRBV6-6 with TRBJ2-7, with a possible D match to TRBD2 (5 bases). This CDR3 has 14 residues. Trimming removed 5 bases from V and 7 bases from J, with 18 bases in between. The V gene's germline CDR1 is MNHNY and CDR2 SVGAGI (reference sequence).

The chain couples TRBV27 to TRBJ2-1, with TRBD2 identical over 10 bases. Per the germline V gene, CDR1 is MNHEY and CDR2 is SMNVEV (reference sequence). The length of the CDR3 is 17 residues. Germline trimming cut 5 bases from V and 0 bases from J; bases unmatched to any gene: 7. As DNA, the CDR3 is TGTGCCAGCAGTCTCACTAGCGGGGAAACCTCCTACAATGAGCAGTTCTTC. Translation: CASSLTSGETSYNEQFF.

This rearrangement joins TRBV7-9 to TRBJ2-7; 9 positions agree with TRBD1. Germline CDR1 and CDR2: SEHNR and FQNEAQ (reference sequence). The CDR3 consists of 15 residues. After removal of 5 bases from V and 3 bases from J, the junction contained 8 bases not matched to a gene. The CDR3 sequence: CASSARQGVSYEQYF. In nucleotides, the CDR3 is TGTGCCAGCAGCGCAAGACAGGGGGTAAGCTACGAGCAGTACTTC.

This clone was recorded once. The chain combines TRBV28 with TRBJ1-1, with 9 nucleotides matching TRBD1. This CDR3 region has 16 residues. Germline lookup yields CDR1 MDHEN and CDR2 SYDVKM. After removal of 1 base from V and 6 bases from J, the junction contained 9 bases not matched to a gene. The CDR3 DNA reads as TGTGCCAGCAGTTTATCCCTGGACAGGGGACACCCTGAAGCTTTCTTT. It translates to CASSLSLDRGHPEAFF.

This chain joins TRBV7-9 and TRBJ1-4; weak D call: TRBD1 (5 bases). The CDR3 sequence is 12 residues long. Trimming left V 6 bases short and J 5 bases short, with 7 bases between. Germline V gene data show CDR1 as SEHNR and CDR2 as FQNEAQ (reference sequence). CDR3 sequence (DNA): TGTGCCAGCAGGGGGCGGAATGAAAAACTGTTTTTT. This gives the protein CASRGRNEKLFF.

The rearrangement joins TRBV7-6 to TRBJ2-5, with 7 bases aligning to TRBD1. With 4 bases clipped from V and 2 bases from J, the junction kept 7 bases outside the gene matches. The CDR3 is 15 amino acids. Germline V gene lookup returns CDR1 SGHVS and CDR2 FNYEAQ. CDR3 sequence: CASSSVLGQQETQYF. As DNA, the CDR3 is TGTGCCAGCAGCTCAGTCCTGGGACAGCAAGAGACCCAGTACTTC.

The V gene is TRBV27, the J gene TRBJ2-3; D unresolved. CDR3 length: 14 residues. V dropped 0 bases and J dropped 5 bases, with 9 bases sitting between them. Looked up from germline, CDR1 is MNHEY and CDR2 is SMNVEV (reference sequence). CDR3 DNA: TGTGCCAGCAGTTTATCGTCTACCGGAGATACGCAGTATTTT. This gives the protein CASSLSSTGDTQYF.

This rearrangement joins TRBV10-3 to TRBJ2-5, with 7 bases identical to TRBD1. The V segment lost 6 bases and the J segment 5 bases; nucleotides outside the gene matches: 12. The CDR3 loop spans 15 amino acids. The germline gives CDR1 ENHRY, CDR2 SYGVKD. CDR3 residues: CAISEGQKLGETQYF. The CDR3 DNA reads as TGTGCCATCAGCGAGGGACAGAAGTTGGGGGAGACCCAGTACTTC.

The chain is built from TRBV2 and TRBJ2-1; 12 bases are shared with TRBD2. Trimming cost V 6 bases and J 6 bases; bases outside gene matches: 6. From germline, CDR1 is SNHLY and CDR2 FYNNEI. This CDR3 has 15 amino acids. CDR3 bases: TGTGCCAGCAGCCCGACTAGCGGGGGAACCAATGAGCAGTTCTTC. Translating gives CASSPTSGGTNEQFF.

The CDR3 DNA is TGTGCTAGTGGTTTGTGGACAGGGAGGGCGGCTGACACTGAAGCTTTCTTT. It encodes CASGLWTGRAADTEAFF. The rearrangement links TRBV12-5 to TRBJ1-1; 8 bases agree with TRBD1. CDR1 is LGHNT, CDR2 FRNRAP, per germline. Germline trimming cut 2 bases from V and 3 bases from J; bases unmatched to any gene: 11. This CDR3 comprises 17 residues.

The J gene is TRBJ1-3, the V gene TRBV5-1; TRBD1 might be the D (6 bases). Trimming cost V 0 bases and J 6 bases, with 13 bases left between them. In germline, CDR1 is SGHRS, CDR2 YFSETQ. This CDR3 region has 15 residues. The CDR3 is CASSLEGGQLNTIYF. The CDR3 region has the DNA TGCGCCAGCAGCTTGGAGGGCGGACAGCTAAACACCATATATTTT. Using reference TRBV5-1 and TRBJ1-3 for the parts outside the CDR3, the full variable domain is KAGVTQTPRYLIKTRGQQVTLSCSPISGHRSVSWYQQTPGQGLQFLFEYFSETQRNKGNFPGRFSGRQFSNSRSEMNVSTLELGDSALYLCASSLEGGQLNTIYFGEGSWLTVV.

The chain joins TRBV5-1 to TRBJ2-1, with unresolved D. Germline loops: CDR1 SGHRS, CDR2 YFSETQ. The CDR3 consists of 14 residues. V gave up 1 base and J gave up 4 bases, with 9 bases separating them. The CDR3 loop is CASSLLAQYNEQFF. Here the CDR3 DNA reads TGCGCCAGCAGCTTGTTAGCACAATACAATGAGCAGTTCTTC.

The V gene is TRBV5-8, the J gene TRBJ2-3, with TRBD2 matching over 14 bases. CDR3 length: 17 amino acids. J lost 2 bases, V lost 4 bases, and 6 bases had no gene match. Germline CDR1 reads SGHTS; CDR2 reads YDEGEE. CDR3 amino acids: CASSRTSGGTVTDTQYF. CDR3 nucleotides: TGTGCCAGCAGCCGGACTAGCGGGGGGACCGTCACAGATACGCAGTATTTT.

The rearrangement links TRBV5-6 to TRBJ1-1; D gene uncertain. The CDR3 is made up of 11 amino acids. Germline V gene sequence: CDR1 SGHDT, CDR2 YYEEEE. V was pared by 2 bases and J by 5 bases, with 4 bases between. For the CDR3, the DNA is TGTGCCAGCAGCTTACGGACTGAAGCTTTCTTT. Its translation is CASSLRTEAFF.

The chain recombines TRBV10-3 with TRBJ2-1; TRBD2 matches at 12 bases. J lost 7 bases, V lost 7 bases, and 5 bases had no gene match. This CDR3 region has 14 residues. Looked up from germline, CDR1 is ENHRY and CDR2 is SYGVKD. CDR3 DNA sequence: TGTGCCATCAAGGGACTAGCGGGCGATAATGAGCAGTTCTTC. Protein product: CAIKGLAGDNEQFF.

For the CDR3, the DNA is TGTGCCAGCAGCTTGTTCCGAGGGACAGGGGTTAACACCGGGGAGCTGTTTTTT. It codes for CASSLFRGTGVNTGELFF. This chain joins TRBV5-6 and TRBJ2-2, with 10 bases that match TRBD1. Germline CDR1 is SGHDT and CDR2 is YYEEEE. There are 18 residues in the CDR3. The trim removed 1 base at V and 2 bases at J, leaving 8 bases unmatched.

V usage is TRBV6-6 and J usage is TRBJ1-1; TRBD1 matches 10 bases. V shed 5 bases, J shed 5 bases, and the junction held 8 bases outside the gene matches. This CDR3 has 15 amino acids. Germline-derived CDR1 and CDR2 are MNHNY and SVGAGI (reference sequence). The CDR3 here is CASSPRQGAGTEAFF. The DNA of the CDR3 is TGTGCCAGCAGTCCTCGACAGGGGGCGGGAACTGAAGCTTTCTTT.

V and J are TRBV27 and TRBJ2-7; no firm D call. The CDR3 sequence is 16 residues long. Trimming left V 0 bases short and J 2 bases short, with 14 bases between. The germline V gene has CDR1 MNHEY and CDR2 SMNVEV (reference sequence). The chain's CDR3 is CASSLSVAFSTYEQYF. The CDR3 DNA is TGTGCCAGCAGTTTATCCGTGGCATTTTCAACCTACGAGCAGTACTTC.

The CDR3, as DNA: TGTGCCAGTAGTTCTTACCCCGCGAATGAGCAGTTCTTC. This gives the protein CASSSYPANEQFF. The J gene is TRBJ2-1, the V gene TRBV19; D ambiguous. Germline values: CDR1 LNHDA, CDR2 SQIVND (reference sequence). Deletions cut 5 bases from V and 7 bases from J, with 12 bases between. CDR3 length: 13 amino acids. Full variable domain (remainder filled in from reference TRBV19 and TRBJ2-1): DGGITQSPKYLFRKEGQNVTLSCEQNLNHDAMYWYRQDPGQGLRLIYYSQIVNDFQKGDIAEGYSVSREKKESFPLTVTSAQKNPTAFYLCASSSYPANEQFFGPGTRLTVL.

The V call is TRBV19, the J call TRBJ1-2; D ambiguous. Trimming cost V 1 base and J 3 bases, with 9 bases left between them. The CDR3 is 14 residues long. CDR1 is LNHDA and CDR2 is SQIVND in the germline V gene (reference sequence). The CDR3 DNA is TGTGCCAGTAGTATAGCCGCGTTAGACTATGGCTACACCTTC. Translation gives CASSIAALDYGYTF.

This clone was observed once. This rearrangement joins TRBV30 to TRBJ2-7; D may be TRBD1 (6 bases). In germline, CDR1 is GTSNPN, CDR2 SVGIG (reference sequence). There are 14 residues in the CDR3. Trimming shortened V by 2 bases and J by 2 bases, and 13 bases separated the two germline ends. The CDR3 nucleotides read TGTGCCTGGAGTCCCCCTGGACAGCCCTACGAGCAGTACTTC. Its translation is CAWSPPGQPYEQYF. The full variable domain, its missing parts supplied by reference TRBV30 and TRBJ2-7, is SQTIHQWPATLVQPVGSPLSLECTVEGTSNPNLYWYRQAAGRGLQLLFYSVGIGQISSEVPQNLSASRPQDRQFILSSKKLLLSDSGFYLCAWSPPGQPYEQYFGPGTRLTVT.

This rearrangement joins TRBV7-2 to TRBJ1-3; D not certain. Germline CDR1 SGHTA, CDR2 FQGNSA. The CDR3 length is 14 residues. Trimming took 4 bases from V and 0 from J, leaving 7 bases between them. In DNA, the CDR3 is TGTGCCAGCAGCTCGGAGAGCTCTGGAAACACCATATATTTT. Translating gives CASSSESSGNTIYF.

This sequence joins TRBV27 and TRBJ1-1; 8 nucleotides line up with TRBD1. The CDR3 consists of 15 residues. CDR1 MNHEY and CDR2 SMNVEV come from the germline V gene (reference sequence). V lost 4 bases to trimming and J lost 2 bases; unmatched junction nucleotides: 6. The CDR3 is CASSSLQGVNTEAFF. The CDR3 region has the DNA TGTGCCAGCAGTTCCTTACAGGGGGTAAACACTGAAGCTTTCTTT.